Following are 31 T cell receptor beta chains from one sample sequenced in a study of blood T cell repertoires in COVID-19. The assay was immunoSEQ multiplex PCR, and TCRdb's table has in-frame clones only and misses some. The sample contains roughly 20,000 clones, 91% of which appear only once. What was sequenced was peripheral blood. The source is a man in his 70s with active COVID-19.

The gene calls are TRBV24-1 and TRBJ2-1; 14 bases agree with TRBD2. This CDR3 comprises 12 residues. CDR1 and CDR2 (germline): KGHDR, SFDVKD. V lost 11 bases to trimming and J lost 9 bases; unmatched junction nucleotides: 2. CDR3 in DNA: TGTGCCATCGGACTAGCGGGAGGTGAGCAGTTCTTC. Translated, it gives CAIGLAGGEQFF.

The rearrangement joins TRBV25-1 to TRBJ1-1, with a weak D call TRBD1 (5 bases). The germline V gene has CDR1 MGHDK and CDR2 SYGVNS. V shed 7 bases and J shed 3 bases, with 15 bases lying between them. The CDR3 loop spans 14 amino acids. As DNA, the CDR3 is TGTGCCAGCATGTCGGCAGGGTGGGACACTGAAGCTTTCTTT. It specifies CASMSAGWDTEAFF.

The V and J genes are TRBV7-9 and TRBJ1-1; D gene uncertain. V was trimmed by 6 bases and J by 1 base, leaving 9 bases between them. This CDR3 is 13 amino acids long. Germline V gene lookup returns CDR1 SEHNR and CDR2 FQNEAQ (reference sequence). The chain's CDR3 is CASSSLGNTEAFF. The CDR3, as DNA: TGTGCCAGCAGTTCACTCGGGAACACTGAAGCTTTCTTT.

This CDR3 is CASSSSRGNTIYF. The CDR3 DNA reads TGTGCCAGCAGCTCCTCTCGGGGAAACACCATATATTTT. This chain joins TRBV11-3 and TRBJ1-3, with D hard to call. The germline CDR1 and CDR2 sequences are SGHNT and YENEEA. Between the trimmed V and J ends, which lost 4 bases and 4 bases, there was a span of 8 bases. The CDR3 runs to 13 residues.

The V and J genes are TRBV7-2 and TRBJ1-2; a weak D match, TRBD1 (5 bases). The V gene lost 2 bases and the J gene lost 7 bases, with 17 bases spanning the gap. Germline-derived CDR1 and CDR2 are SGHTA and FQGNSA. The CDR3 loop spans 15 amino acids. CDR3 bases: TGTGCCAGCAGCTTAACCCAGGGAAAGGGTTCTGGCTACACCTTC. As protein: CASSLTQGKGSGYTF. Full variable domain (missing parts from reference TRBV7-2 and TRBJ1-2): GAGVSQSPSNKVTEKGKDVELRCDPISGHTALYWYRQSLGQGLEFLIYFQGNSAPDKSGLPSDRFSAERTGGSVSTLTIQRTQQEDSAVYLCASSLTQGKGSGYTFGSGTRLTVV.

V is TRBV7-8 and J is TRBJ1-2; the match to TRBD1 covers 8 bases. This CDR3 has 14 amino acids. CDR1 and CDR2 (germline): SGHVS, FQNEAQ. The V segment lost 4 bases and the J segment 8 bases; nucleotides outside the gene matches: 9. CDR3 sequence (DNA): TGTGCCAGCAGCTCTCCGACAGGGGCGGAAGGCTACACCTTC. Translating gives CASSSPTGAEGYTF. The entire variable domain, with the rest obtained from reference TRBV7-8 and TRBJ1-2, is as follows: GAGVSQSPRYKVAKRGQDVALRCDPISGHVSLFWYQQALGQGPEFLTYFQNEAQLDKSGLPSDRFFAERPEGSVSTLKIQRTQQEDSAVYLCASSSPTGAEGYTFGSGTRLTVV.

The genes are TRBV9 and TRBJ2-2; TRBD2 agrees at 7 bases. Trimming took 4 bases from V and 1 from J; bases not matched to a gene: 13. The CDR3 is made up of 18 amino acids. Per germline, CDR1 SGDLS and CDR2 YYNGEE. The CDR3 nucleotides read TGTGCCAGCAGCCCATTTCCTCCTAGCGGTGGGAACACCGGGGAGCTGTTTTTT. It translates to CASSPFPPSGGNTGELFF.

This chain links TRBV5-1 with TRBJ2-1, with TRBD2 matching over 8 bases. Germline loops: CDR1 SGHRS, CDR2 YFSETQ. V lost 0 bases and J lost 2; bases outside the gene matches: 1. The CDR3 consists of 15 residues. The CDR3 DNA reads as TGCGCCAGCAGCTTGGTAGCGGGGACCTACAATGAGCAGTTCTTC. It translates to CASSLVAGTYNEQFF.

The chain links TRBV6-5 to TRBJ2-1; D is uncertain. CDR1 is MNHEY, CDR2 SVGAGI, per germline. This CDR3 contains 15 residues. V shed 6 bases and J shed 5 bases, with 17 bases lying between them. CDR3 region: CASSAEPFKNNEQFF. CDR3 nucleotides: TGTGCCAGCAGCGCGGAACCGTTTAAAAACAATGAGCAGTTCTTC.

The chain has TRBV4-3 and TRBJ2-7; D might be TRBD2 (6 bases). From germline, CDR1 is LGHNA and CDR2 YSLEER. The ends were cut back, 3 bases at V and 2 bases at J, with 14 bases in the middle. The CDR3 contains 15 residues. The CDR3 DNA reads TGCGCCAGCAGCCACGCTCTAGCGAATACCTACGAGCAGTACTTC. As protein: CASSHALANTYEQYF.

The genes are TRBV7-2 and TRBJ1-6; the match to TRBD1 covers 8 bases. J was trimmed by 10 bases and V by 5 bases; bases with no gene match: 13. Germline CDR1 SGHTA, CDR2 FQGNSA. The CDR3 has 16 amino acids. The CDR3 region is CASSPGSGRGLSPLHF. The CDR3 nucleotides read TGTGCCAGCAGCCCCGGCAGCGGCAGGGGGCTATCACCCCTCCACTTT.

The rearrangement joins TRBV10-3 to TRBJ2-5; the match to TRBD2 covers 13 bases. This CDR3 spans 15 amino acids. Germline-derived CDR1 and CDR2 are ENHRY and SYGVKD. The V segment lost 10 bases and the J segment 2 bases; nucleotides outside the gene matches: 7. CDR3 sequence (DNA): TGTGCCACCGGACTAGCGGGAGTGGGACAAGAGACCCAGTACTTC. Protein product: CATGLAGVGQETQYF.

The chain carries TRBV5-1 and TRBJ2-2; TRBD2 agrees at 9 bases. The CDR3 is 16 amino acids. J was trimmed by 0 bases and V by 4 bases; bases with no gene match: 4. Germline V CDR1 and CDR2: SGHRS, YFSETQ. For the CDR3, the DNA is TGCGCCAGCAGCGTGATAGCGGGGGCGAACACCGGGGAGCTGTTTTTT. Protein sequence: CASSVIAGANTGELFF.

The gene calls are TRBV7-8 and TRBJ2-7; 13 bases align to TRBD2. From germline, CDR1 is SGHVS and CDR2 FQNEAQ. The CDR3 extends over 15 amino acids. The ends lost 5 bases at V and 4 bases at J; junction bases unmatched: 5. DNA of the CDR3: TGTGCCAGCAGCGCCAGACTAGCGGGGGGTTACGAGCAGTACTTC. Amino acid sequence: CASSARLAGGYEQYF.

The rearrangement joins TRBV19 to TRBJ2-3; D may be TRBD2 (6 bases). CDR1 is LNHDA and CDR2 is SQIVND in the germline V gene (reference sequence). The CDR3 is 16 amino acids. Trimming took off 4 bases at V and 0 bases at J, with 14 bases between the two ends. CDR3 nucleotides: TGTGCCAGTAGTAGGGGACTCACTCTAAGCACAGATACGCAGTATTTT. Residues: CASSRGLTLSTDTQYF.

V usage is TRBV7-2 and J usage is TRBJ1-2, with TRBD1 identical over 7 bases. This CDR3 region has 12 residues. The J segment lost 7 bases and the V segment lost 5 bases, leaving 4 bases of the junction unmatched. Germline CDR1 and CDR2: SGHTA and FQGNSA. The CDR3, as DNA: TGTGCCAGCAGCGCGGGGACAGCTGGCTACACCTTC. It specifies CASSAGTAGYTF.

The chain is built from TRBV6-6 and TRBJ1-6; D is undetermined. Germline V gene data show CDR1 as MNHNY and CDR2 as SVGAGI (reference sequence). The CDR3 covers 13 residues. Between the trimmed V and J ends, which lost 5 bases and 7 bases, there was a span of 9 bases. CDR3 loop: CASSMTGNSPLHF. In DNA form, the CDR3 reads TGTGCCAGCAGTATGACCGGGAATTCACCCCTCCACTTT.

The chain employs TRBV12-3 or TRBV12-4 and TRBJ1-1; 9 bases match TRBD1. Trimming cost V 7 bases and J 5 bases; bases outside gene matches: 5. There are 13 residues in the CDR3. DNA of the CDR3: TGTGCCAGCAAGGGGACAGGGAGGACTGAAGCTTTCTTT. Amino acids: CASKGTGRTEAFF.

This clone was seen once. The chain is built from TRBV7-2 and TRBJ1-2; D is unclear. Germline V gene sequence: CDR1 SGHTA, CDR2 FQGNSA. V was cut by 2 bases and J by 1 base, with 11 bases left in between. The CDR3 runs 15 residues. In nucleotides, the CDR3 is TGTGCCAGCAGCTTACCCCTAGCAAGTAACTATGGCTACACCTTC. Its protein product is CASSLPLASNYGYTF. Variable domain in full (rest from reference TRBV7-2 and TRBJ1-2): GAGVSQSPSNKVTEKGKDVELRCDPISGHTALYWYRQSLGQGLEFLIYFQGNSAPDKSGLPSDRFSAERTGGSVSTLTIQRTQQEDSAVYLCASSLPLASNYGYTFGSGTRLTVV.

This sequence joins TRBV27 and TRBJ1-1; a weak D match, TRBD1 (6 bases). This CDR3 has 13 residues. The V gene lost 7 bases and the J gene lost 5 bases, with 14 bases spanning the gap. Germline assignment: CDR1 MNHEY and CDR2 SMNVEV (reference sequence). The CDR3 region has the DNA TGTGCCAGCACCTGGGGTAGGGGGACTGAAGCTTTCTTT. This translates into CASTWGRGTEAFF.

This chain uses TRBV6-2 or TRBV6-3 with TRBJ2-1; D perhaps matches TRBD1 (5 bases). Per germline, CDR1 MNHEY and CDR2 SVGEGT. CDR3 length equals 17 residues. V lost 0 bases, J lost 3 bases, and 15 bases lay in between. CDR3 DNA sequence: TGTGCCAGCAGTTACTCCCCCCTCAGGGTTGGCTACAATGAGCAGTTCTTC. This encodes CASSYSPLRVGYNEQFF.

In DNA, the CDR3 is TGTGCCAGCAGCGTAACTAGTGGACAAGAGACCCAGTACTTC. This encodes CASSVTSGQETQYF. This chain links TRBV9 with TRBJ2-5; D possibly corresponds to TRBD2 (5 bases). The CDR3 is 14 residues long. The germline V and J ends were trimmed by 1 base and 2 bases, with 9 bases remaining between them. Germline V gene data show CDR1 as SGDLS and CDR2 as YYNGEE.

The chain employs TRBV18 and TRBJ2-1, with 9 positions matching TRBD2. Germline lookup yields CDR1 KGHSH and CDR2 LQKENI. The CDR3 has 15 residues. J was trimmed by 5 bases and V by 0 bases; bases with no gene match: 2. The CDR3 sequence is CASSPPAGGDNEQFF. The CDR3 nucleotides read TGTGCCAGCTCACCACCGGCGGGGGGGGACAATGAGCAGTTCTTC. The full variable domain, its missing parts supplied by reference TRBV18 and TRBJ2-1, is NAGVMQNPRHLVRRRGQEARLRCSPMKGHSHVYWYRQLPEEGLKFMVYLQKENIIDESGMPKERFSAEFPKEGPSILRIQQVVRGDSAAYFCASSPPAGGDNEQFFGPGTRLTVL.

The chain recombines TRBV7-6 with TRBJ2-1; tentative D call: TRBD2 (7 bases). CDR1 is SGHVS, CDR2 FNYEAQ, per germline. Trimming cost V 5 bases and J 10 bases, with 12 bases left between them. The CDR3 length is 12 residues. In DNA form, the CDR3 reads TGTGCCAGCAGCGGGAGGGGGGAGGAGCAGTTCTTC. Translated: CASSGRGEEQFF.

This chain uses TRBV4-2 with TRBJ1-2, with D possibly matching TRBD1 (6 bases). Germline values: CDR1 LGHNA, CDR2 YNFKEQ. V was clipped by 0 bases and J by 11 bases, with 19 bases between them. This CDR3 region has 15 residues. CDR3 DNA sequence: TGTGCCAGCAGCCAAGAATTCACAGGGTCAGGCAGGTACACCTTC. As protein: CASSQEFTGSGRYTF.

The chain employs TRBV6-5 and TRBJ1-1, with TRBD1 matching 8 bases. The CDR3 runs 12 residues. J was trimmed by 3 bases and V by 11 bases; bases with no gene match: 5. Germline lookup yields CDR1 MNHEY and CDR2 SVGAGI. CDR3 sequence reads: CAGKTGDTEAFF. CDR3 nucleotides: TGTGCCGGGAAGACAGGGGACACTGAAGCTTTCTTT.

A remark on this clone: At one end, the junction sequence differs from germline, possibly due to a read error. This chain uses TRBV28 with TRBJ2-7, with 8 bases identical to TRBD1. This CDR3 has 12 amino acids. Germline CDR1 and CDR2: MDHEN and SYDVKM. CDR3 sequence: CASSLLDRVMMF. The CDR3 DNA reads TGTGCCAGCAGTTTATTGGACAGGGTGATGATGTTC.

This rearrangement joins TRBV5-4 to TRBJ2-1; weak D call: TRBD2 (6 bases). CDR1 and CDR2 (germline): SGHNT, YYREEE (reference sequence). The CDR3 has 15 residues. Trimming removed 4 bases from V and 4 bases from J, with 15 bases in between. The CDR3 DNA sequence: TGTGCCAGCAGCGCGGGGTCTAGGTTGTACAATGAGCAGTTCTTC. It specifies CASSAGSRLYNEQFF.

The chain uses TRBV28 and TRBJ2-7; 9 bases match TRBD1. This CDR3 comprises 16 residues. Germline values: CDR1 MDHEN, CDR2 SYDVKM. After removal of 6 bases from V and 2 bases from J, the junction contained 11 bases not matched to a gene. CDR3: CASRHDYRGRAYEQYF. In DNA, the CDR3 is TGTGCCAGCAGACACGACTACAGGGGGCGGGCCTACGAGCAGTACTTC.

V usage is TRBV3-1 (or the pseudogene TRBV3-2) and J usage is TRBJ1-3; D unresolved. Trimming pared 0 bases from V and 0 bases from J, leaving 6 bases between. CDR3 length: 15 amino acids. Germline CDR1 LGHDT, CDR2 YNNKEL (reference sequence). The CDR3 here is CASSQDVISGNTIYF. As DNA, the CDR3 is TGTGCCAGCAGCCAAGATGTCATCTCTGGAAACACCATATATTTT.

There are a few counts of this clone. The chain employs TRBV18 and TRBJ2-7; TRBD1 agrees at 7 bases. The V segment lost 3 bases and the J segment 9 bases; nucleotides outside the gene matches: 14. The CDR3 consists of 15 residues. Per the germline V gene, CDR1 is KGHSH and CDR2 is LQKENI. DNA for the CDR3: TGTGCCAGCTCACCTCCGGGACAGCCCACAAACTTGCAGTACTTC. It specifies CASSPPGQPTNLQYF.